The present T cell receptor (beta chain) was sequenced within a study of T cells expressing NK-cell markers. Looking at the study overall: Repertoires of TCR beta were obtained from T cells sorted as CD3+CD56+NKG2C+, CD3+CD56+NKG2C- and CD3+CD56-NKG2C+.

Reprocessing the 5' RACE reads, TCRdb reports a single entry for every CDR3 protein and omits DNA. This sample's table has 440,000 or so distinct CDR3 sequences. The CDR3 length is 13 residues. The clonotype was recovered from a woman between 18 and 70 years old in good health. Sample: blood T cells: a sorted CD56 or NKG2C T cell subset, CD4+ or CD8+ T cells, or bulk PBMC T cells (not recorded which). This chain connects TRBV12-3 or TRBV12-4 to TRBJ1-1; TCRdb's D call, TRBD1, is unchecked because there is no DNA. The CDR3 spells CASSFSQGSEAFF.